Below are 2 T cell receptor beta chains sequenced from a single sample in a study of control samples from healthy donors and cancer patients (dated by TCRdb to about 2020). Library preparation used the immunoSEQ multiplex PCR assay. TCRdb provides this immuneACCESS table in a form limited to in-frame rearrangements. Some clones are lacking; in checked studies, under half of them reflect an unresolved V gene, and why the rest are absent is not known. This sample has about 84,000 clones in its table, and 91% of those were observed once. The top ten hold approximately 14% of the sample. Sample: blood. The receptors were sampled from a man aged 25-40 years in good health.

The V gene is TRBV2, the J gene TRBJ2-3; D ambiguous. Germline CDR1 SNHLY, CDR2 FYNNEI. The V end was cut by 6 bases, the J end by 0 bases, with 13 bases between. The CDR3 sequence is 15 residues long. The CDR3 region is CASSGRRISTDTQYF. CDR3 in DNA: TGTGCCAGCAGCGGGCGGCGGATTAGCACAGATACGCAGTATTTT.

The chain recombines TRBV7-3 with TRBJ2-3, with 10 bases identical to TRBD2. Germline V gives CDR1 SGHTA, CDR2 FQGTGA. CDR3 length: 14 residues. V lost 2 bases to trimming and J lost 5 bases; unmatched junction nucleotides: 1. Here the CDR3 DNA reads TGTGCCAGCAGCTTAGAGCGGGAGGGAGATACGCAGTATTTT. It is translated as CASSLEREGDTQYF. Full variable domain (missing parts from reference TRBV7-3 and TRBJ2-3): GAGVSQTPSNKVTEKGKYVELRCDPISGHTALYWYRQSLGQGPEFLIYFQGTGAADDSGLPNDRFFAVRPEGSVSTLKIQRTERGDSAVYLCASSLEREGDTQYFGPGTRLTVL.